A selection of T cell receptor beta chains follows, all from one sample in a study of blood T cell repertoires in COVID-19. TCRdb's table, derived via immunoSEQ multiplex PCR, lists solely in-frame clones and lacks some. Here the sample spans some 100,000 clones, around 82% being singletons. The sample was peripheral blood. The receptor set was obtained from a woman between 50 and 59 years old with acute or convalescent COVID-19. Both conserved end residues are part of each CDR3. The D gene is left open where the match is weak. Expanded clones are given a class, and other clones once, few, many or no size at all.

few	TRBV6-2/TRBV6-3	TRBJ1-5	NA	TGTGCCAGCAGCCCTTGGAGGGAGTATAGCAATCAGCCCCAGCATTTT	CASSPWREYSNQPQHF
NA	TRBV2	TRBJ1-1	TRBD1	TGTGCCAGCCAAAGGGAAGGGGGCGGGATCACTGAAGCTTTCTTT	CASQREGGGITEAFF
NA	TRBV6-1	TRBJ1-1	TRBD1	TGTGCCAGCAGTGACGACAGGGCGAACACTGAAGCTTTCTTT	CASSDDRANTEAFF
once	TRBV24-1	TRBJ1-6	TRBD1	TGTGCCACCAGTCGGACAGGGAATTCACCCCTCCACTTT	CATSRTGNSPLHF
NA	TRBV13	TRBJ2-7	TRBD1	TGTGCCAGCAGCCGGGGACAGAAGTACGAGCAGTACTTC	CASSRGQKYEQYF
NA	TRBV6-5	TRBJ1-5	NA	TGTGTCATTCGGGAGGGGCCGTACCAGCCCCAGCATTTT	CVIREGPYQPQHF
once	TRBV5-1	TRBJ1-2	NA	TGCGCCAGCAGCTTGGCCCAGATTGACTATGGCTACACCTTC	CASSLAQIDYGYTF
NA	TRBV12-3/TRBV12-4	TRBJ1-1	NA	TGTGCCAGCACCCTTAACAGGAACACTGAAGCTTTCTTT	CASTLNRNTEAFF
NA	TRBV12-3/TRBV12-4	TRBJ2-3	NA	TGTGCCAGCAGTTTAGAGCGCACAGATACGCAGTATTTT	CASSLERTDTQYF
NA	TRBV19	TRBJ1-5	NA	TGTGCCAGTAGTATCCCGTACAGAAACAATCAGCCCCAGCATTTT	CASSIPYRNNQPQHF
NA	TRBV6-5	TRBJ2-1	TRBD1	TGTGCCAGCAGTCCTCCGGGACAGGGAAGAAATGAGCAGTTCTTC	CASSPPGQGRNEQFF
NA	TRBV28	TRBJ2-7	NA	TGTGCCAGCAGTTTATGGGGGCCAGGGGACTACGAGCAGTACTTC	CASSLWGPGDYEQYF
NA	TRBV12-5	TRBJ2-3	TRBD2	TGTGCTAGTGGTTCGCCGGGACTAGCGGGGGGCCCCGCCCTCACAGATACGCAGTATTTT	CASGSPGLAGGPALTDTQYF
NA	TRBV7-2	TRBJ1-2	NA	TGTGCCAGCAGCCAGAACCGGACTCCCGGGATCGGCTACACCTTC	CASSQNRTPGIGYTF
NA	TRBV12-3/TRBV12-4	TRBJ1-4	NA	TGTGCCAGCAAGGGGGAGTTAAGGAAAAAACTGTTTTTT	CASKGELRKKLFF
NA	TRBV9	TRBJ1-2	NA	TGTGCCAGCAGCGTGGCCCCGGGAGACTTGGGCTACACCTTC	CASSVAPGDLGYTF
few	TRBV7-3	TRBJ1-1	NA	TGTGCCAGCAGCCAAGCGGGGTTGGCTGAAGCTTTCTTT	CASSQAGLAEAFF
NA	TRBV7-3	TRBJ2-1	NA	TGTGCCAGCAGCCGAGGCGGGGCGGGGGCGAGCAATGAGCAGTTCTTC	CASSRGGAGASNEQFF
NA	TRBV7-9	TRBJ1-2	TRBD1	TGTGCCAGCAGCTTCGGACAGGGAGGGAACTATGGCTACACCTTC	CASSFGQGGNYGYTF
NA	TRBV19	TRBJ2-7	TRBD2	TGTGCCAGTAGTCCCGGGACTAGCTCCTACGAGCAGTACTTC	CASSPGTSSYEQYF
NA	TRBV7-3	TRBJ1-1	NA	TGTGCCAGCAGCTTATCGTCGAACACTGAAGCTTTCTTT	CASSLSSNTEAFF
NA	TRBV5-1	TRBJ1-4	NA	TGCGCCAGCAGCTTAGAAGGGGTGGATGAAAAACTGTTTTTT	CASSLEGVDEKLFF
NA	TRBV9	TRBJ1-2	TRBD1	TGTGCCAGCAGCGTAGGGGGACAGGCCAACTATGGCTACACCTTC	CASSVGGQANYGYTF
once	TRBV3-1/TRBV3-2	TRBJ1-4	TRBD1	TGTGCCAGCAGCCAACGTCAGGGGGATGAAAAACTGTTTTTT	CASSQRQGDEKLFF
few	TRBV7-2	TRBJ1-1	NA	TGTGCCAGCAGCCCCGACGGACAGACGAACACTGAAGCTTTCTTT	CASSPDGQTNTEAFF
NA	TRBV5-5	TRBJ2-5	TRBD2	TGTGCCAGCTCCCCCCGTTCGGGAGGGGAGACCCAGTACTTC	CASSPRSGGETQYF
NA	TRBV2	TRBJ2-3	NA	TGTGCCAGCAAGGGGAGGTTGGGCACAGATACGCAGTATTTT	CASKGRLGTDTQYF
NA	TRBV5-1	TRBJ2-5	TRBD2	TGCGCCAGCAGCCTGGGAATTCGACTAGCCGGGCAAGAGACCCAGTACTTC	CASSLGIRLAGQETQYF
NA	TRBV5-5	TRBJ2-3	TRBD2	TGTGCCAGCAGCTTTAGCGGGGATAGCACAGATACGCAGTATTTT	CASSFSGDSTDTQYF
NA	TRBV7-3	TRBJ2-3	TRBD2	TGTGCCAGCAGCTTACCGGGACTAGCTACGCAGTATTTT	CASSLPGLATQYF
NA	TRBV12-3/TRBV12-4	TRBJ1-1	NA	TGTGCCAGCACCCCACAACTGAACACTGAAGCTTTCTTT	CASTPQLNTEAFF
NA	TRBV9	TRBJ1-6	NA	TGTGCCAGCAGCCCCCGGGCAGGGGTCGATTCACCCCTCCACTTT	CASSPRAGVDSPLHF
once	TRBV6-1	TRBJ1-5	NA	TGTGCCAGCAGTGGGTTTTATACTAGCTCGGGGAGGCTTCAGCCCCAGCATTTT	CASSGFYTSSGRLQPQHF
NA	TRBV9	TRBJ1-2	TRBD1	TGTGCCAGCAGCGTTGCCGGGACAGGGTCCTATGGCTACACCTTC	CASSVAGTGSYGYTF
once	TRBV5-1	TRBJ2-2	TRBD1	TGCGCCAGCAGTCGAAACTCAGGGGGCGCGGAAACCGGGGAGCTGTTTTTT	CASSRNSGGAETGELFF
NA	TRBV12-3/TRBV12-4	TRBJ2-7	NA	TGTGCCAGCAGTCATCCTGACAGAGAGCAGTACTTC	CASSHPDREQYF
few	TRBV7-8	TRBJ1-4	TRBD1	TGTGCCAGCAGCTTATCCCAGGGGGGTGAAAAACTGTTTTTT	CASSLSQGGEKLFF
NA	TRBV11-2	TRBJ2-1	NA	TGTGCCAGCACCTGGGGCGGGGGCGCCAATGAGCAGTTCTTC	CASTWGGGANEQFF
NA	TRBV15	TRBJ1-4	NA	TGTGCCACCAGCACCGATCGGCAGGGTAATGAAAAACTGTTTTTT	CATSTDRQGNEKLFF
NA	TRBV11-2	TRBJ1-2	NA	TGTGCCAGCAGCTTCTTCCCCTATGGCTACACCTTC	CASSFFPYGYTF
NA	TRBV11-1	TRBJ1-3	NA	TGTGCCAGCACCGGGACTTCTGGAAACACCATATATTTT	CASTGTSGNTIYF
NA	TRBV18	TRBJ2-3	NA	TGTGCCAGCTCCACCAGAGGGACTTACACAGATACGCAGTATTTT	CASSTRGTYTDTQYF
NA	TRBV24-1	TRBJ1-2	NA	TGTGCCACCAGTGAAAGGACAGACAACTATGGCTACACCTTC	CATSERTDNYGYTF
NA	TRBV5-1	TRBJ1-1	TRBD1	TGCGCCAGCAGCTTGGCACAGGGGTCTGACACTGAAGCTTTCTTT	CASSLAQGSDTEAFF
NA	TRBV19	TRBJ1-1	NA	TGTGCCAGTAGTATGCGTACCGACAGGATGAACACTGAAGCTTTCTTT	CASSMRTDRMNTEAFF
NA	TRBV6-5	TRBJ1-1	NA	TGTGCCAGCAGTCCGAGGAACACTGAAGCTTTCTTT	CASSPRNTEAFF
NA	TRBV6-2/TRBV6-3	TRBJ2-1	TRBD1	TGTGCCAGCAGTCATAAACAGGGGAGCTCCTACAATGAGCAGTTCTTC	CASSHKQGSSYNEQFF
NA	TRBV18	TRBJ2-2	NA	TGTGCCAGCTCACCACAGGTCACAGGGCAAGGCGGGGAGCTGTTTTTT	CASSPQVTGQGGELFF
many	TRBV5-1	TRBJ2-7	TRBD1	TGCGCCAGCAGCCGCCAGACAGGGGGGACGAACGAGCAGTACTTC	CASSRQTGGTNEQYF
NA	TRBV7-3	TRBJ1-1	TRBD1	TGTGCCAGCAGCTCTCGGACAGGGCCAAGCCAGAACACTGAAGCTTTCTTT	CASSSRTGPSQNTEAFF
NA	TRBV5-1	TRBJ1-2	TRBD1	TGCGCCAGCGCCTCCGGGACAGGAAAATCCTGGTATGGCTACACCTTC	CASASGTGKSWYGYTF